The 29 T cell receptor beta chains below were found in one sample sequenced in a study of STAT5B mutations in CD4+ large granular lymphocyte leukemia. The protocol was immunoSEQ multiplex PCR, while the TCRdb copy is restricted to in-frame clones and leaves out a portion. In the table there are under 40,000 clones, less than 75% of which are singletons. The sequencing input was CD4+ T cells from blood buffy coats. The source of these receptors is a human donor in good health.

The chain joins TRBV19 to TRBJ1-5; D ambiguous. V gave up 1 base and J gave up 4 bases, with 11 bases separating them. The CDR3 has 15 amino acids. Germline assignment: CDR1 LNHDA and CDR2 SQIVND (reference sequence). CDR3 in amino acids: CASSIAAPLNQPQHF. In DNA form, the CDR3 reads TGTGCCAGTAGTATAGCTGCCCCTCTAAATCAGCCCCAGCATTTT. Combining the CDR3 with reference TRBV19 and TRBJ1-5 gives the whole variable domain DGGITQSPKYLFRKEGQNVTLSCEQNLNHDAMYWYRQDPGQGLRLIYYSQIVNDFQKGDIAEGYSVSREKKESFPLTVTSAQKNPTAFYLCASSIAAPLNQPQHFGDGTRLSIL.

The J gene is TRBJ1-1, the V gene TRBV5-8; D possibly corresponds to TRBD1 (5 bases). This CDR3 has 15 amino acids. Trimming stripped 6 bases from V and 6 bases from J, with 21 bases between. Germline CDR1 reads SGHTS; CDR2 reads YDEGEE. CDR3 bases: TGTGCCAGCACCCCAAGGGCAGGGAGAGACGCTGAAGCTTTCTTT. It specifies CASTPRAGRDAEAFF.

The V gene is TRBV4-1, the J gene TRBJ2-2; 12 bases fit TRBD2. The CDR3 has 16 amino acids. V dropped 4 bases and J dropped 5; count of bases not matched to a gene: 5. Germline V gene sequence: CDR1 MGHRA, CDR2 YSYEKL. The CDR3 loop is CASSPRTSGDTGELFF. CDR3 sequence (DNA): TGCGCCAGCAGCCCCAGGACTAGCGGGGATACCGGGGAGCTGTTTTTT.

CDR3 sequence (DNA): TGTGCCAGCAGTGGCAATCAGCCCCAGCATTTT. As protein: CASSGNQPQHF. This rearrangement joins TRBV28 to TRBJ1-5; D call uncertain. The V end lost 5 bases, the J end lost 2 bases, and 1 base lay between the germline ends. CDR3 length equals 11 residues. Germline V gives CDR1 MDHEN, CDR2 SYDVKM.

The chain is built from TRBV5-1 and TRBJ2-3, with 9 bases fitting TRBD2. CDR1 and CDR2 (germline): SGHRS, YFSETQ. The CDR3 contains 16 residues. V was clipped by 4 bases and J by 3 bases; unmatched bases: 9. The CDR3 DNA sequence: TGCGCCAGCAGCCAAGAATCAGCGGGGGGAACAGATACGCAGTATTTT. Its protein is CASSQESAGGTDTQYF.

This chain joins TRBV11-2 and TRBJ2-1; D call uncertain. V lost 5 bases, J lost 0 bases, and 14 bases lay in between. Per the germline V gene, CDR1 is SGHAT and CDR2 is FQNNGV. The CDR3 covers 16 residues. The CDR3 is CASSQGSLSSYNEQFF. The CDR3 DNA is TGTGCCAGCAGCCAAGGCAGTTTGAGCTCCTACAATGAGCAGTTCTTC.

The rearrangement joins TRBV7-8 to TRBJ1-4, with 7 bases aligning to TRBD1. The CDR3 sequence is 19 residues long. The germline gives CDR1 SGHVS, CDR2 FQNEAQ. The trim removed 2 bases at V and 1 base at J, leaving 13 bases unmatched. The CDR3 loop is CASSLYETGLLKTNEKLFF. DNA of the CDR3: TGTGCCAGCAGCTTATACGAGACAGGGTTGTTGAAAACTAATGAAAAACTGTTTTTT.

This clone occurred once. This chain links TRBV6-6 with TRBJ1-1; 8 bases map to TRBD1. Per germline, CDR1 MNHNY and CDR2 SVGAGI (reference sequence). The CDR3 runs to 14 residues. V lost 5 bases and J lost 8; bases outside the gene matches: 10. CDR3 DNA: TGTGCCAGCAGTGACAGGACAGGGCTCCCCGAAGCTTTCTTT. It yields the protein CASSDRTGLPEAFF.

This chain joins TRBV27 and TRBJ1-1; no clear D gene. The length of the CDR3 is 14 residues. V gave up 7 bases and J gave up 3 bases, with 15 bases separating them. Germline-derived CDR1 and CDR2 are MNHEY and SMNVEV (reference sequence). CDR3 DNA: TGTGCCAGCACGCTGAAGGGTCGGCACACTGAAGCTTTCTTT. Encoded protein: CASTLKGRHTEAFF.

The gene calls are TRBV6-5 and TRBJ2-2; D unclear. Trimming cost V 8 bases and J 7 bases, with 11 bases left between them. From germline, CDR1 is MNHEY and CDR2 SVGAGI. The CDR3 runs 12 residues. CDR3 in DNA: TGTGCCAGCGAAGGACCCCGCGGGGAGCTGTTTTTT. Translating it yields CASEGPRGELFF.

Here the CDR3 DNA reads TGTGCCAGCAGCCCCCGGGGGGTAGCGGGGGCAGATACGCAGTATTTT. Its translation is CASSPRGVAGADTQYF. The V gene is TRBV5-6, the J gene TRBJ2-3; 9 bases agree with TRBD2. Germline values: CDR1 SGHDT, CDR2 YYEEEE. This CDR3 region has 16 residues. J lost 4 bases, V lost 4 bases, and 10 bases had no gene match.

V and J are TRBV5-1 and TRBJ2-7, with TRBD2 identical over 9 bases. This CDR3 contains 15 residues. Trimming took 2 bases from V and 6 from J; bases not matched to a gene: 9. The V gene's germline CDR1 is SGHRS and CDR2 YFSETQ. CDR3 DNA sequence: TGCGCCAGCAGCTTCTCTAGCGGGGTCAACGGCGAGCAGTACTTC. It codes for CASSFSSGVNGEQYF.

A few counts support this clone. The J gene is TRBJ1-2, the V gene TRBV28; no definite D call. Trimming removed 6 bases at V and 4 bases at J, with 15 bases between. The CDR3 length is 14 residues. Germline lookup yields CDR1 MDHEN and CDR2 SYDVKM. This CDR3 reads CASRKATVGYGYTF. The CDR3 DNA reads TGTGCCAGCAGAAAGGCAACGGTGGGCTATGGCTACACCTTC.

The chain carries TRBV10-1 and TRBJ2-1; no reliable D call. Germline V lookup: CDR1 WNHNN, CDR2 SYGVQD (reference sequence). V was cut by 3 bases and J by 2 bases, with 11 bases left in between. This CDR3 comprises 15 residues. Here the CDR3 reads CASSDNSRPYNEQFF. DNA for the CDR3: TGCGCCAGCAGTGACAACAGCAGGCCCTACAATGAGCAGTTCTTC.

This clone was found once. V usage is TRBV9 and J usage is TRBJ2-5; the match to TRBD2 covers 11 bases. The CDR3 covers 14 residues. The V and J ends lost 4 bases and 4 bases, in that order; junction bases with no gene match: 3. The germline CDR1 and CDR2 sequences are SGDLS and YYNGEE. CDR3 sequence: CASSLAGGGETQYF. DNA for the CDR3: TGTGCCAGCAGCCTAGCGGGGGGTGGAGAGACCCAGTACTTC. Full variable domain (remainder filled in from reference TRBV9 and TRBJ2-5): DSGVTQTPKHLITATGQRVTLRCSPRSGDLSVYWYQQSLDQGLQFLIQYYNGEERAKGNILERFSAQQFPDLHSELNLSSLELGDSALYFCASSLAGGGETQYFGPGTRLLVL.

This chain connects TRBV19 to TRBJ1-2, with TRBD1 matching 7 bases. V was clipped by 3 bases and J by 2 bases; unmatched bases: 9. The CDR3 has 16 amino acids. The V gene's germline CDR1 is LNHDA and CDR2 SQIVND (reference sequence). The CDR3 DNA sequence: TGTGCCAGTAGTATCGCTGGCCCGGGACAGAACTATGGCTACACCTTC. It codes for CASSIAGPGQNYGYTF.

The J gene is TRBJ2-5, the V gene TRBV5-4; TRBD2 matches at 9 bases. CDR1 is SGHNT, CDR2 YYREEE, per germline (reference sequence). This CDR3 comprises 15 residues. The V and J ends lost 0 bases and 4 bases, in that order; junction bases with no gene match: 4. The CDR3 reads CASSLGLAGTETQYF. In DNA, the CDR3 is TGTGCCAGCAGCTTGGGGCTAGCGGGGACAGAGACCCAGTACTTC. The full variable domain, with the rest looked up from reference TRBV5-4 and TRBJ2-5, is ETGVTQSPTHLIKTRGQQVTLRCSSQSGHNTVSWYQQALGQGPQFIFQYYREEENGRGNFPPRFSGLQFPNYSSELNVNALELDDSALYLCASSLGLAGTETQYFGPGTRLLVL.

This sequence joins TRBV28 and TRBJ1-6; D unresolved. This CDR3 is 15 amino acids long. Trimming took 3 bases from V and 4 from J, leaving 10 bases between them. The V gene's germline CDR1 is MDHEN and CDR2 SYDVKM. The CDR3 sequence is CASSLGGIYNSPLHF. CDR3 sequence (DNA): TGTGCCAGCAGTTTGGGCGGAATATATAATTCACCCCTCCACTTT.

This chain connects TRBV5-4 to TRBJ2-5, with a possible D match to TRBD1 (6 bases). The V gene lost 7 bases and the J gene lost 5 bases, with 15 bases spanning the gap. Germline V gene sequence: CDR1 SGHNT, CDR2 YYREEE (reference sequence). The CDR3 contains 13 residues. The CDR3 sequence: CASYQQGRETQYF. DNA for the CDR3: TGTGCCAGCTACCAACAGGGTCGGGAGACCCAGTACTTC.

About this clone: Other DNA sequences within the sample encode an identical CDR3. CDR3: CASSLGQGTEAFF. As DNA, the CDR3 is TGTGCCAGCAGCCTAGGACAGGGCACTGAAGCTTTCTTT. The genes are TRBV14 and TRBJ1-1; 8 bases map to TRBD1. Germline trimming cut 4 bases from V and 4 bases from J; bases unmatched to any gene: 2. The CDR3 extends over 13 amino acids. Germline CDR1 SGHDN, CDR2 FVKESK.

The sample holds a few counts of this clone. V gene TRBV5-5 combines with J gene TRBJ1-2; D is undetermined. The V gene lost 4 bases and the J gene lost 8 bases, with 15 bases spanning the gap. CDR3 length: 13 residues. Germline V CDR1 and CDR2: SGHKS, YYEKEE (reference sequence). The CDR3 bases are TGTGCCAGCAGCCTTTCGGGAGTGGGAGGCTACACCTTC. Protein: CASSLSGVGGYTF.

This sequence joins TRBV5-4 and TRBJ1-4; the D is unclear. The CDR3 totals 13 residues. Germline V lookup: CDR1 SGHNT, CDR2 YYREEE (reference sequence). Between the trimmed V and J ends, which lost 4 bases and 3 bases, there was a span of 7 bases. CDR3 in DNA: TGTGCCAGCAGCCAAGGTTCTAATGAAAAACTGTTTTTT. Its translation is CASSQGSNEKLFF. The whole variable domain, remainder taken from reference TRBV5-4 and TRBJ1-4, is ETGVTQSPTHLIKTRGQQVTLRCSSQSGHNTVSWYQQALGQGPQFIFQYYREEENGRGNFPPRFSGLQFPNYSSELNVNALELDDSALYLCASSQGSNEKLFFGSGTQLSVL.

The chain uses TRBV13 and TRBJ1-6; perhaps TRBD1 as D (6 bases). V was cut by 2 bases and J by 11 bases, with 13 bases left in between. CDR3 length: 14 amino acids. Germline CDR1 is PRHDT and CDR2 is FYEKMQ (reference sequence). The CDR3, as DNA: TGTGCCAGCAGCTTATCGGGGGCTAGGGCACCCCTCCACTTT. Translation: CASSLSGARAPLHF.

This sequence joins TRBV5-1 and TRBJ1-1; possibly TRBD1 for D (6 bases). CDR3 length: 15 residues. Germline loops: CDR1 SGHRS, CDR2 YFSETQ. V lost 1 base and J 3 bases, leaving 13 bases between the germline ends. The CDR3 spells CASSLKGDGYTEAFF. DNA for the CDR3: TGCGCCAGCAGCTTGAAGGGGGATGGGTACACTGAAGCTTTCTTT.

V is TRBV6-5 and J is TRBJ1-2; D is uncertain. The V gene's germline CDR1 is MNHEY and CDR2 SVGAGI. The V end was cut by 4 bases, the J end by 7 bases, with 13 bases between. This CDR3 has 13 residues. In DNA form, the CDR3 reads TGTGCCAGCAGTTCCACAAAGCGGAGTGGCTACACCTTC. Translating gives CASSSTKRSGYTF.

The CDR3 DNA sequence: TGTGCCAGCAGCGCGACAGGGAATAGGCGAAATGAAAAACTGTTTTTT. Translation gives CASSATGNRRNEKLFF. The genes are TRBV5-6 and TRBJ1-4, with 7 bases matching TRBD1. CDR1 is SGHDT and CDR2 is YYEEEE in the germline V gene. V dropped 4 bases and J dropped 5; count of bases not matched to a gene: 11. The CDR3 length is 16 residues.

The chain is built from TRBV7-2 and TRBJ2-5, with 14 nucleotides matching TRBD2. This CDR3 is built from 16 residues. V shed 5 bases and J 4 bases; nucleotides not matched to a gene: 6. From germline, CDR1 is SGHTA and CDR2 FQGNSA. In nucleotides, the CDR3 is TGTGCCAGCAGCCCCCTAGGACTAGCGGGGGGAGAGACCCAGTACTTC. It encodes CASSPLGLAGGETQYF.

V usage is TRBV10-2 and J usage is TRBJ2-5, with 7 bases lining up with TRBD1. The CDR3 totals 14 residues. Trimming removed 3 bases from V and 3 bases from J; junction bases left unmatched: 4. Germline V gives CDR1 WSHSY, CDR2 SAAADI. CDR3 protein: CASSDIDREETQYF. In DNA form, the CDR3 reads TGCGCCAGCAGTGACATTGACAGGGAAGAGACCCAGTACTTC.

The chain carries TRBV5-3 and TRBJ1-4; unclear D gene. TRBV5-3 qualifies as an ORF whose function is uncertain. This CDR3 has 14 amino acids. With 4 bases removed from V and 1 base from J, the gap between germline ends came to 8 bases. CDR3 protein: CARSRALTNEKLFF. The CDR3 DNA follows: TGTGCCAGAAGCCGGGCCTTAACTAATGAAAAACTGTTTTTT.